These 5 T cell receptor beta chains were all obtained from the same sample, sequenced in a study of shared clonotypes between healthy human individuals. Assay: immunoSEQ multiplex PCR; the TCRdb copy retains only in-frame clones and omits some. Among roughly 500,000 clones listed, 76% were seen once. The sample taken for sequencing was PBMCs. The receptors shown here come from a middle-aged woman in good health. Some clones in this sample may be carry-over from other donors' samples.

V gene TRBV10-3 combines with J gene TRBJ2-2; D may be TRBD1 (6 bases). In germline, CDR1 is ENHRY, CDR2 SYGVKD. Trimming removed 7 bases from V and 9 bases from J, with 15 bases in between. This CDR3 comprises 13 residues. The CDR3 loop is CAITRQVGRELFF. The CDR3 DNA sequence: TGTGCCATCACCCGACAGGTTGGGAGGGAGCTGTTTTTT.

The chain couples TRBV7-2 to TRBJ2-1; TRBD2 might be the D (5 bases). Trimming left V 0 bases short and J 4 bases short, with 10 bases between. This CDR3 has 15 residues. Germline lookup yields CDR1 SGHTA and CDR2 FQGNSA. CDR3 amino acids: CASSLAVGAYNEQFF. DNA for the CDR3: TGTGCCAGCAGCTTAGCGGTGGGAGCTTACAATGAGCAGTTCTTC. Variable domain in full (rest from reference TRBV7-2 and TRBJ2-1): GAGVSQSPSNKVTEKGKDVELRCDPISGHTALYWYRQSLGQGLEFLIYFQGNSAPDKSGLPSDRFSAERTGGSVSTLTIQRTQQEDSAVYLCASSLAVGAYNEQFFGPGTRLTVL.

The rearrangement uses TRBV5-1 and TRBJ2-5; tentative D call: TRBD1 (5 bases). Germline lookup yields CDR1 SGHRS and CDR2 YFSETQ. Trimming removed 4 bases at V and 1 base at J, with 14 bases between. The CDR3 consists of 15 residues. CDR3 sequence reads: CASSAFPQGQETQYF. The CDR3 DNA follows: TGCGCCAGCAGCGCCTTCCCCCAGGGCCAAGAGACCCAGTACTTC.

Comment on this clone: A read error is possible here, since a much larger clone lies one base away. The CDR3 loop reads CTSMGTPAYEQYF. The CDR3 bases are TGTACCAGCATGGGAACACCAGCCTACGAGCAGTACTTC. This rearrangement joins TRBV2 to TRBJ2-7; D not resolved. There are 13 residues in the CDR3. Germline CDR1 and CDR2: SNHLY and FYNNEI.

This chain joins TRBV28 and TRBJ2-7, with D possibly being TRBD1 or TRBD2 (5 bases each). From germline, CDR1 is MDHEN and CDR2 SYDVKM. This CDR3 region has 14 residues. With 6 bases removed from V and 3 bases from J, the gap between germline ends came to 15 bases. This chain's CDR3 is CASSSGTFIYEQYF. Written as DNA, the CDR3 is TGTGCCAGCAGCTCCGGGACCTTTATCTACGAGCAGTACTTC.